This entry concerns a single T cell receptor (beta chain). The data belong to a study of monozygotic twins with inflammatory bowel disease. Germline CDR1 is MDHEN and CDR2 is SYDVKM. This CDR3 has 15 residues. UMIs that included a 6-nucleotide sample barcode were added by template switching, which took place during cDNA synthesis. TCRdb reprocessed the 5' RACE reads and reports one entry per CDR3 protein, with no DNA. This listing includes roughly 100,000 distinct CDR3 sequences. The sequenced material came from blood. The chain joins TRBV28 to TRBJ1-6. This clonotype was obtained from a human donor with ulcerative colitis or Crohn's disease, or a healthy co-twin of an affected twin (not recorded which). The CDR3 reads CAIERGRSYNSPLHF.